The 16 T cell receptor beta chains presented below share a single source sample, sequenced in a study of T cell repertoires in cytomegalovirus infection. MiXCR, run by TCRdb on the reads, gives a single entry per CDR3 protein. The repertoire includes more than 150,000 distinct CDR3 sequences, 28% of them detected once, and approximately 30% sits in the top ten. Sequenced input: PBMCs. These receptors all stem from a human donor in good health (CMV status not recorded). Some clones in this sample may be carry-over from other donors' samples.

This clonotype was seen once. The chain recombines TRBV2 with TRBJ2-5, with 8 bases lining up with TRBD2. The CDR3 totals 13 residues. Unmatched junction bases numbered 5, after V lost 7 bases and J lost 4 bases. Germline V CDR1 and CDR2: SNHLY, FYNNEI. In DNA, the CDR3 is TGTGCCAGCAATGGCCGGGAGGGAGAGACCCAGTACTTC. Translating it yields CASNGREGETQYF.

This chain joins TRBV13 and TRBJ2-7; D is perhaps TRBD2 (5 bases). The CDR3 extends over 14 amino acids. V lost 5 bases and J 2 bases, leaving 13 bases between the germline ends. CDR1 PRHDT and CDR2 FYEKMQ come from the germline V gene (reference sequence). In DNA form, the CDR3 reads TGTGCCAGCAGCCGCGGGTCTGGCCCCTACGAGCAGTACTTC. This translates into CASSRGSGPYEQYF.

A few counts support this clonotype. This chain uses TRBV5-1 with TRBJ2-1; D possibly corresponds to TRBD2 (5 bases). The germline gives CDR1 SGHRS, CDR2 YFSETQ. CDR3 length: 13 amino acids. Trimming left V 4 bases short and J 5 bases short, with 10 bases between. CDR3 DNA: TGCGCCAGCAGCCCCCTGCGGGACAATGAGCAGTTCTTC. Translated: CASSPLRDNEQFF.

The chain carries TRBV7-9 and TRBJ2-2; D tentatively fits TRBD1 or TRBD2 (5 bases each). CDR3 length: 16 residues. Germline-derived CDR1 and CDR2 are SEHNR and FQNEAQ (reference sequence). With 5 bases removed from V and 6 bases from J, the gap between germline ends came to 19 bases. CDR3 nucleotides: TGTGCCAGCAGCCTACCGGGACCCCGAAACGCCGGGGAGCTGTTTTTT. It translates to CASSLPGPRNAGELFF.

J is TRBJ2-3 and V is TRBV20-1; D may match TRBD1 or TRBD2 (5 bases each). V was pared by 7 bases and J by 0 bases, with 14 bases between. The CDR3 contains 14 residues. The germline V gene encodes CDR1 DFQATT and CDR2 SNEGSKA (reference sequence). The CDR3 loop reads CSGFEGISTDTQYF. The CDR3 nucleotides read TGCAGTGGGTTTGAGGGGATAAGCACAGATACGCAGTATTTT.

On this clonotype: Relative to the germline gene, one junction end is altered; a read error may explain this. This sequence joins TRBV6-5 and TRBJ2-1, with 12 bases matching TRBD2. Per germline, CDR1 MNHEY and CDR2 SVGAGI. The CDR3 spans 14 residues. The CDR3 here is CDSSPSGGANEQFF. DNA for the CDR3: TGTGACAGCAGTCCTAGCGGGGGGGCGAATGAGCAGTTCTTC.

The chain couples TRBV18 to TRBJ2-7; 7 nucleotides line up with TRBD1. CDR3 size: 14 residues. The V and J ends lost 5 bases and 6 bases, in that order; junction bases with no gene match: 10. The V gene's germline CDR1 is KGHSH and CDR2 LQKENI. The DNA of the CDR3 is TGTGCCAGCTCAACGCAGACAGGGCGTCGCGAGCAGTACTTC. It translates to CASSTQTGRREQYF.

This clonotype was detected only a few times. The rearrangement links TRBV24-1 to TRBJ2-1; weak D call: TRBD1 (5 bases). Trimming removed 3 bases at V and 8 bases at J, with 7 bases between. CDR3 length: 12 amino acids. Germline V gene sequence: CDR1 KGHDR, CDR2 SFDVKD. This chain's CDR3 is CATSDTRDEQFF. The CDR3 DNA follows: TGTGCCACCAGTGATACCAGGGATGAGCAGTTCTTC.

This clonotype was found once. The J gene is TRBJ1-1, the V gene TRBV27, with a possible D match to TRBD1 (5 bases). This CDR3 has 18 amino acids. Germline lookup yields CDR1 MNHEY and CDR2 SMNVEV (reference sequence). Trimming removed 5 bases at V and 5 bases at J, with 27 bases between. For the CDR3, the DNA is TGTGCCAGCAGTCCGACTCAGAGGGGTGTTTCCCTCAGGACTGAAGCTTTCTTT. It yields the protein CASSPTQRGVSLRTEAFF.

The sample holds many counts of this clonotype. This chain joins TRBV7-8 and TRBJ2-1; D is perhaps TRBD1 (6 bases). Trimming cost V 5 bases and J 4 bases, with 15 bases left between them. CDR1 is SGHVS and CDR2 is FQNEAQ in the germline V gene. This CDR3 has 15 amino acids. The CDR3 bases are TGTGCCAGCAGCCCACGGCCAGGGGCATACAATGAGCAGTTCTTC. Protein product: CASSPRPGAYNEQFF.

The chain recombines TRBV10-3 with TRBJ2-1; 8 bases align to TRBD1. Germline V gives CDR1 ENHRY, CDR2 SYGVKD. The ends lost 6 bases at V and 1 base at J; junction bases unmatched: 8. The CDR3 loop spans 16 amino acids. The CDR3 region is CAISRTGRRSYNEQFF. In nucleotides, the CDR3 is TGTGCCATCAGCAGGACAGGGAGAAGGTCCTACAATGAGCAGTTCTTC.

The V and J genes are TRBV6-2 or TRBV6-3 and TRBJ2-1; TRBD2 aligns across 7 bases. J lost 9 bases, V lost 1 base, and 9 bases had no gene match. Germline CDR1 MNHEY, CDR2 SVGEGT. The CDR3 is 15 residues long. CDR3 sequence reads: CASSYYGGGTIEQFF. The CDR3 DNA reads TGTGCCAGCAGTTACTATGGCGGGGGAACGATTGAGCAGTTCTTC.

This chain joins TRBV27 and TRBJ1-4, with unresolved D. The V end was cut by 3 bases, the J end by 4 bases, with 18 bases between. Germline V gives CDR1 MNHEY, CDR2 SMNVEV (reference sequence). This CDR3 region has 17 residues. As DNA, the CDR3 is TGTGCCAGCAGTTTTGCGGGTTCGGACGGCTATAATGAAAAACTGTTTTTT. Translation: CASSFAGSDGYNEKLFF.

This clonotype occurred many times. CDR3 sequence (DNA): TGCAGTGCGCCGCGGGGAGGGCCAGATACGCAGTATTTT. Residues: CSAPRGGPDTQYF. The chain employs TRBV20-1 and TRBJ2-3; 7 bases fit TRBD2. This CDR3 has 13 amino acids. The germline CDR1 and CDR2 sequences are DFQATT and SNEGSKA (reference sequence). J was trimmed by 4 bases and V by 6 bases; bases with no gene match: 7.

This clonotype occurred many times. The chain carries TRBV2 and TRBJ2-3; tentatively, D is TRBD1 (6 bases). This CDR3 contains 15 residues. Germline V lookup: CDR1 SNHLY, CDR2 FYNNEI. V dropped 4 bases and J dropped 4 bases, with 15 bases sitting between them. The CDR3 loop reads CASSVVDRDADTQYF. The CDR3 nucleotides read TGTGCCAGCAGTGTCGTGGACAGAGATGCAGATACGCAGTATTTT.

The gene calls are TRBV5-1 and TRBJ1-2; a weak D match, TRBD1 (5 bases). The germline CDR1 and CDR2 sequences are SGHRS and YFSETQ. Trimming stripped 7 bases from V and 7 bases from J, with 11 bases between. This CDR3 spans 11 amino acids. The CDR3 region is CASGEDSGYTF. For the CDR3, the DNA is TGCGCCAGCGGGGAAGACAGTGGCTACACCTTC.